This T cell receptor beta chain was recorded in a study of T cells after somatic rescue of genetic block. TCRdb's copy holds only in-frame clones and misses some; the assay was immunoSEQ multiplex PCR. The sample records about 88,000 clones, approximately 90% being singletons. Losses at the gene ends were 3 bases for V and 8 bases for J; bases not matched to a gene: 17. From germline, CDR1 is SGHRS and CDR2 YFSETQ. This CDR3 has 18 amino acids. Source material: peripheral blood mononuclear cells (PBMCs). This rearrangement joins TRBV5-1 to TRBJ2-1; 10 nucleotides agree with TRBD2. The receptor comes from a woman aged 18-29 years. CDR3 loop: CASSSGLAARDWGDEQFF. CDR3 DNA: TGCGCCAGCAGCTCCGGACTAGCGGCAAGAGATTGGGGGGATGAGCAGTTCTTC.